The source of this T cell receptor (beta chain) is a study of T-cell reconstitution after alpha-beta-depleted transplantation in children. A TCRbeta library incorporating unique molecular identifiers was prepared. TCRdb re-called the PCR reads through MiXCR, storing one row per CDR3 protein. This sample has approximately 640,000 distinct CDR3 sequences; around 17% occur once, and the top ten carry over 0.95%. Germline assignment: CDR1 MDHEN and CDR2 SYDVKM. The CDR3 consists of 15 residues. V lost 6 bases and J 5 bases, leaving 17 bases between the germline ends. The sample was PBMCs from the stem cell graft donor, taken from the stem cell graft. The rearrangement joins TRBV28 to TRBJ1-5, with TRBD1 as a possible D gene (5 bases). The origin of this receptor is a human donor who donated a stem cell graft to a child with acute myeloid leukemia. The DNA of the CDR3 is TGTGCCAGCAGGTCAGGGTTTACGGTTGATCAGCCCCAGCATTTT. Amino acids: CASRSGFTVDQPQHF. The variable domain in full, completed from reference TRBV28 and TRBJ1-5, reads DVKVTQSSRYLVKRTGEKVFLECVQDMDHENMFWYRQDPGLGLRLIYFSYDVKMKEKGDIPEGYSVSREKKERFSLILESASTNQTSMYLCASRSGFTVDQPQHFGDGTRLSIL.